The T cell receptor beta chain described here comes from a study of spatial heterogeneity in lung cancer. Points from the study as a whole: For expanded intratumoral alpha and beta TCRs, counts tracked tumor mutation counts.

This clonotype is categorized as medium-sized. As yet, its antigen is unknown. The CDR3 contains 15 residues. Trimming left V 6 bases short and J 9 bases short, with 18 bases between. The germline V gene has CDR1 MDHEN and CDR2 SYDVKM. Time point reported: sample taken at primary tumor resection. All TCR cDNA molecules were individually tagged with a unique molecular identifier. TCRdb called the 5' RACE reads again in MiXCR, with one record for every CDR3 protein. Among about 7,000 distinct CDR3 sequences listed, about 14% were seen once. Sequences were derived from lung tumor tissue, sampled at surgery. This chain joins TRBV28 and TRBJ1-6; tentatively, D is TRBD1 (5 bases). The TCR originated in a male donor with early-stage non-small cell lung cancer. The CDR3 region has the DNA TGTGCCAGCAGGCGCACAGGTGCCTTGGGTTCACCCCTCCACTTT. Protein sequence: CASRRTGALGSPLHF. The variable domain in full, completed from reference TRBV28 and TRBJ1-6, reads DVKVTQSSRYLVKRTGEKVFLECVQDMDHENMFWYRQDPGLGLRLIYFSYDVKMKEKGDIPEGYSVSREKKERFSLILESASTNQTSMYLCASRRTGALGSPLHFGNGTRLTVT.